The 10 T cell receptor beta chains below come from one sample, sequenced in a study of blood T cell repertoires in COVID-19. The data were produced by immunoSEQ multiplex PCR, yet TCRdb's version contains in-frame clones alone and is incomplete. The table records around 500,000 clones, around 87% of them present only once. Sequenced sample: PBMCs or T cells enriched from blood (not recorded which). These receptors were taken from a woman aged 40 to 49 who had recovered from COVID-19.

This chain connects TRBV6-2 or TRBV6-3 to TRBJ1-1, with a possible D match to TRBD1 (6 bases). Germline V gives CDR1 MNHEY, CDR2 SVGEGT. The V and J ends lost 5 bases and 5 bases respectively, with 12 bases between them. This CDR3 comprises 13 residues. Here the CDR3 reads CASSRGGATEAFF. The DNA of the CDR3 is TGTGCCAGCAGTCGCGGGGGCGCGACTGAAGCTTTCTTT.

The chain joins TRBV7-2 to TRBJ1-2; D is unclear. Germline V lookup: CDR1 SGHTA, CDR2 FQGNSA. Trimming stripped 5 bases from V and 7 bases from J, with 11 bases between. The CDR3 has 12 amino acids. CDR3 sequence (DNA): TGTGCCAGCAGCCCCCGGGAGAGTGGCTACACCTTC. Its translation: CASSPRESGYTF. Filled out from reference TRBV7-2 and TRBJ1-2, the complete variable domain reads GAGVSQSPSNKVTEKGKDVELRCDPISGHTALYWYRQSLGQGLEFLIYFQGNSAPDKSGLPSDRFSAERTGGSVSTLTIQRTQQEDSAVYLCASSPRESGYTFGSGTRLTVV.

The chain couples TRBV16 to TRBJ1-2, with TRBD1 identical over 11 bases. V trimming: 7 bases; J trimming: 3 bases; junction bases outside the gene matches: 13. This CDR3 spans 17 amino acids. CDR1 and CDR2 from the germline V gene are KGHSY and FQNENV. CDR3 sequence reads: CASNGGQGALLDYGYTF. CDR3 coding DNA: TGTGCCAGCAACGGAGGACAGGGGGCCCTCTTGGACTATGGCTACACCTTC.

This rearrangement joins TRBV5-1 to TRBJ2-2; 8 positions agree with TRBD1. This CDR3 is 15 amino acids long. V gave up 6 bases and J gave up 4 bases; unmatched junction bases: 8. CDR1 and CDR2 (germline): SGHRS, YFSETQ. The CDR3 DNA is TGCGCCAGCACCCCGGACAGGGCCAGCACCGGGGAGCTGTTTTTT. Translation gives CASTPDRASTGELFF. Full variable domain (rest looked up from reference TRBV5-1 and TRBJ2-2): KAGVTQTPRYLIKTRGQQVTLSCSPISGHRSVSWYQQTPGQGLQFLFEYFSETQRNKGNFPGRFSGRQFSNSRSEMNVSTLELGDSALYLCASTPDRASTGELFFGEGSRLTVL.

The chain couples TRBV5-1 to TRBJ1-6; TRBD1 matches 8 bases. V trimming: 5 bases; J trimming: 10 bases; junction bases outside the gene matches: 8. The CDR3 contains 14 residues. The germline CDR1 and CDR2 sequences are SGHRS and YFSETQ. The CDR3 is CASSPGGVDSPLHF. Written as DNA, the CDR3 is TGCGCCAGCAGTCCAGGGGGCGTAGACTCACCCCTCCACTTT.

The gene calls are TRBV5-1 and TRBJ2-7, with 7 bases that match TRBD1. J lost 5 bases, V lost 0 bases, and 8 bases had no gene match. CDR1 and CDR2 (germline): SGHRS, YFSETQ. The length of the CDR3 is 15 residues. Here the CDR3 DNA reads TGCGCCAGCAGCTTGGACGGACAGGTCCGTCACGAGCAGTACTTC. Its translation: CASSLDGQVRHEQYF.

The genes are TRBV24-1 and TRBJ2-2; a weak D match, TRBD1 (5 bases). Germline lookup yields CDR1 KGHDR and CDR2 SFDVKD. V lost 2 bases and J lost 6, with 15 bases in between. This CDR3 has 16 amino acids. The CDR3 DNA follows: TGTGCCACCAGTGATTCAAGGGGCCTCGTATCCGGGGAGCTGTTTTTT. Translating gives CATSDSRGLVSGELFF.

This clone came up once. J is TRBJ1-2 and V is TRBV9; maybe TRBD1 (6 bases). There are 17 residues in the CDR3. The germline gives CDR1 SGDLS, CDR2 YYNGEE. The V end lost 3 bases, the J end lost 3 bases, and 21 bases lay between the germline ends. The CDR3 region is CASSDDPQVSGDYGYTF. DNA of the CDR3: TGTGCCAGCAGCGACGACCCTCAGGTGTCAGGGGACTATGGCTACACCTTC.

This clone appeared once. Other DNA sequences in the same sample also yield this CDR3. The CDR3: CASSLSPYQPQHF. For the CDR3, the DNA is TGTGCCAGCAGTTTGTCCCCCTATCAGCCCCAGCATTTT. The chain carries TRBV27 and TRBJ1-5; D gene ambiguous. Germline CDR1 and CDR2: MNHEY and SMNVEV (reference sequence). CDR3 length: 13 amino acids. With 3 bases removed from V and 5 bases from J, the gap between germline ends came to 8 bases.

V is TRBV19 and J is TRBJ2-7, with 10 bases lining up with TRBD1. This CDR3 region has 19 residues. Germline V lookup: CDR1 LNHDA, CDR2 SQIVND (reference sequence). Trimming took 5 bases from V and 2 from J; bases not matched to a gene: 18. CDR3 protein: CASSQTPRQGAPSAYEQYF. CDR3 DNA: TGTGCCAGTAGTCAGACCCCAAGACAGGGGGCGCCTTCGGCCTACGAGCAGTACTTC.